This note documents a single T cell receptor beta chain sequence. Its antigen is currently unknown. The sample is drawn from a study of CD8+ T cells in alopecia areata. Notes on the study in general: Sequencing of scalp samples also captures resident alphabeta T cells of normal skin. Normal scalp showed lower clonality than lesional scalp, especially alopecia totalis/universalis. Mice gave a clearer picture of TCR sharing than patients did, possibly for HLA-related reasons.

RNA was isolated and reverse transcribed to cDNA, the sequencing template. Data came from immunoSEQ multiplex PCR; TCRdb stores just in-frame clones and leaves some out. This sample has 60,000 to 65,000 clones, with about 44% found just once. The V and J ends lost 0 bases and 1 base respectively, with 6 bases between them. This CDR3 has 14 amino acids. Germline CDR1 and CDR2: SEHNR and FQNEAQ (reference sequence). Those with alopecia areata gave lesional scalp punch biopsies and peripheral blood. Sample: NKG2D-low CD8+ T cells sorted from blood. J is TRBJ1-1 and V is TRBV7-9; D gene ambiguous. This TCR derives from a human donor with alopecia areata. The CDR3 DNA sequence: TGTGCCAGCAGCTTAGCCGGCAGGAACACTGAAGCTTTCTTT. Protein: CASSLAGRNTEAFF.